Shown below are 21 T cell receptor beta chains from a single sample sequenced in a study of post-analysis software for immune sequencing data. Study conclusions and caveats: Roughly five TRBV segments were more frequent in patients than controls; TRBV5-6, TRBV5-1 and TRBV20-1 belonged to this group.

Researchers reported that TCR beta cDNA libraries carried unique molecular identifiers. Each CDR3 protein gets one entry after TCRdb re-called the PCR reads with MiXCR. This sample has about 540,000 distinct CDR3 sequences, with around a third found just once. These receptors' antigens are unknown. The specimen sequenced was blood. These receptors came from a girl aged 2-17 years with multiple sclerosis.

V is TRBV4-1 and J is TRBJ1-2; 9 nucleotides match TRBD1. Germline V gene data show CDR1 as MGHRA and CDR2 as YSYEKL. This CDR3 region has 15 residues. Losses at the gene ends were 0 bases for V and 4 bases for J; bases not matched to a gene: 3. CDR3: CASSQDRDRAYGYTF. CDR3 DNA sequence: TGCGCCAGCAGCCAAGATAGGGACAGGGCCTATGGCTACACCTTC.

The CDR3 loop is CASSQDWPLTSGGHQETQYF. DNA of the CDR3: TGCGCCAGCAGCCAAGATTGGCCCCTCACTAGCGGGGGGCACCAAGAGACCCAGTACTTC. The genes are TRBV4-1 and TRBJ2-5; TRBD2 matches 12 bases. Germline V CDR1 and CDR2: MGHRA, YSYEKL. The CDR3 sequence is 20 residues long. The V and J ends lost 0 bases and 0 bases, in that order; junction bases with no gene match: 11.

The rearrangement joins TRBV5-1 to TRBJ2-5; the D is unclear. The CDR3 extends over 14 amino acids. The germline V gene has CDR1 SGHRS and CDR2 YFSETQ. V dropped 3 bases and J dropped 4 bases, with 13 bases sitting between them. The CDR3 region is CASSWAPRRETQYF. CDR3 bases: TGCGCCAGCAGCTGGGCTCCCAGGCGAGAGACCCAGTACTTC.

In its sample, this clonotype was seen a few times. J is TRBJ2-1 and V is TRBV29-1, with 13 bases aligning to TRBD2. The germline CDR1 and CDR2 sequences are SQVTM and ANQGSEA. The CDR3 is made up of 12 amino acids. Trimming took 8 bases from V and 11 from J; bases not matched to a gene: 6. This CDR3 is CSLGTSGEKQFF. Written as DNA, the CDR3 is TGCAGCCTCGGGACTAGCGGGGAGAAGCAGTTCTTC.

The chain is built from TRBV24-1 and TRBJ2-7; D could derive from TRBD1 or TRBD2 (5 bases each). V lost 9 bases and J lost 6, with 20 bases in between. Germline V gives CDR1 KGHDR, CDR2 SFDVKD. The CDR3 runs to 14 residues. The CDR3 loop is CATEGRTEPCEQYF. For the CDR3, the DNA is TGTGCCACCGAGGGACGCACTGAGCCCTGCGAGCAGTACTTC.

The chain is built from TRBV10-3 and TRBJ2-5, with D unclear. The CDR3 runs to 12 residues. Per the germline V gene, CDR1 is ENHRY and CDR2 is SYGVKD. The V and J ends lost 3 bases and 4 bases respectively, with 6 bases between them. DNA for the CDR3: TGTGCCATCAGTGACATACGAGAGACCCAGTACTTC. Its translation: CAISDIRETQYF.

The chain carries TRBV6-1 and TRBJ1-5, with D possibly TRBD1 on 5 matching bases. The CDR3 sequence is 15 residues long. Germline-derived CDR1 and CDR2 are MNHNS and SASEGT. V lost 2 bases, J lost 0 bases, and 8 bases lay in between. CDR3 loop: CASSEWGISNQPQHF. The CDR3 DNA reads TGTGCCAGCAGTGAATGGGGGATTAGCAATCAGCCCCAGCATTTT.

For this clonotype: A read error is likely, as this CDR3 ends without the conserved phenylalanine or tryptophan. The V gene is TRBV7-8, the J gene TRBJ2-3; 11 bases agree with TRBD2. Germline V gives CDR1 SGHVS, CDR2 FQNEAQ. The CDR3 is made up of 16 amino acids. Trimming removed 5 bases from V and 0 bases from J; junction bases left unmatched: 4. The chain's CDR3 is CASSLLAGGSTDTQYS. CDR3 DNA sequence: TGTGCCAGCAGCCTCCTAGCGGGGGGTAGCACAGATACGCAGTATTCT.

This clonotype was recorded a few times. The rearrangement uses TRBV5-1 and TRBJ2-3, with D uncertain. Germline-derived CDR1 and CDR2 are SGHRS and YFSETQ. V was shortened by 0 bases and J by 4 bases, with 15 bases between the two germline ends. The CDR3 extends over 16 amino acids. Here the CDR3 reads CASSLATTLGADTQYF. The CDR3 DNA follows: TGCGCCAGCAGCTTGGCAACTACCCTGGGTGCAGATACGCAGTATTTT.

V and J are TRBV20-1 and TRBJ2-1; no clear D. Deletions cut 3 bases from V and 13 bases from J, with 10 bases between. The CDR3 is 10 amino acids. Germline V CDR1 and CDR2: DFQATT, SNEGSKA (reference sequence). The CDR3 nucleotides read TGCAGTGCTAGCGAGAAGACCCAGTTCTTC. Its translation is CSASEKTQFF.

The V gene is TRBV29-1, the J gene TRBJ2-3; 8 bases fit TRBD1. The junction had 4 bases not matched to a gene; V was cut back by 4 bases and J by 1 base. This CDR3 comprises 14 residues. Germline CDR1 SQVTM, CDR2 ANQGSEA. CDR3 amino acids: CSVGTGMGTDTQYF. CDR3 nucleotide sequence: TGCAGCGTTGGGACAGGGATGGGCACAGATACGCAGTATTTT.

This clonotype has at least ten counts. The rearrangement uses TRBV5-1 and TRBJ2-3; 7 bases map to TRBD2. Trimming removed 1 base from V and 4 bases from J; junction bases left unmatched: 6. This CDR3 region has 15 residues. Germline V gene data show CDR1 as SGHRS and CDR2 as YFSETQ. CDR3 in amino acids: CASSLPTSSSDTQYF. The CDR3 coding sequence is TGCGCCAGCAGCTTGCCGACTAGCTCGTCAGATACGCAGTATTTT.

The J gene is TRBJ2-6, the V gene TRBV18, with D uncertain. Germline V gene lookup returns CDR1 KGHSH and CDR2 LQKENI. V was clipped by 2 bases and J by 4 bases, with 6 bases between them. The CDR3 loop spans 14 amino acids. Here the CDR3 reads CASSPGVGANVLTF. Written as DNA, the CDR3 is TGTGCCAGCTCACCAGGGGTCGGGGCCAACGTCCTGACTTTC. The full variable domain, its missing parts supplied by reference TRBV18 and TRBJ2-6, is NAGVMQNPRHLVRRRGQEARLRCSPMKGHSHVYWYRQLPEEGLKFMVYLQKENIIDESGMPKERFSAEFPKEGPSILRIQQVVRGDSAAYFCASSPGVGANVLTFGAGSRLTVL.

The V call is TRBV5-6, the J call TRBJ2-5; D unclear. The CDR3 spans 15 residues. Germline values: CDR1 SGHDT, CDR2 YYEEEE. V was cut by 4 bases and J by 3 bases, with 16 bases left in between. The CDR3, as DNA: TGTGCCAGCAGCCGTTACCCCAGTTACGAAGAGACCCAGTACTTC. This gives the protein CASSRYPSYEETQYF.

The chain has TRBV7-9 and TRBJ2-5, with 7 bases fitting TRBD2. Germline V gene lookup returns CDR1 SEHNR and CDR2 FQNEAQ (reference sequence). V shed 8 bases, J shed 0 bases, and the junction held 9 bases outside the gene matches. CDR3 length: 15 amino acids. The CDR3 protein is CASRVISGDQETQYF. The CDR3 DNA sequence: TGTGCCAGCCGGGTAATAAGCGGGGACCAAGAGACCCAGTACTTC.

This clonotype has just a few counts. The chain recombines TRBV4-1 with TRBJ1-6, with 8 bases that match TRBD1. CDR1 is MGHRA and CDR2 is YSYEKL in the germline V gene. J was trimmed by 10 bases and V by 4 bases; bases with no gene match: 15. This CDR3 has 17 residues. Here the CDR3 reads CASSPYVRQGLESPLHF. CDR3 DNA sequence: TGCGCCAGCAGCCCGTACGTGAGACAGGGGTTAGAATCACCCCTCCACTTT.

This clonotype was counted between two and nine times. CDR3 sequence (DNA): TGTGCTAGTGGTTTGGTATTCGTGGAGGGGAACTATGGCTACACCTTC. It encodes CASGLVFVEGNYGYTF. The V call is TRBV12-5, the J call TRBJ1-2, with TRBD1 as a possible D gene (5 bases). This CDR3 region has 16 residues. Trimming cost V 0 bases and J 2 bases, with 13 bases left between them. Germline CDR1 reads LGHNT; CDR2 reads FRNRAP.

This rearrangement joins TRBV28 to TRBJ2-1; 9 bases are shared with TRBD1. The V gene end was trimmed by 2 bases and the J gene end by 5 bases; junction bases not matched to a gene: 1. The CDR3 runs to 14 residues. Germline lookup yields CDR1 MDHEN and CDR2 SYDVKM. CDR3 residues: CASSLRDRDNEQFF. The CDR3 coding sequence is TGTGCCAGCAGTTTAAGGGACAGGGACAATGAGCAGTTCTTC.

The chain couples TRBV9 to TRBJ2-3; the D gene is possibly TRBD1 (6 bases). Germline V lookup: CDR1 SGDLS, CDR2 YYNGEE. V gave up 1 base and J gave up 2 bases, with 17 bases separating them. This CDR3 comprises 17 residues. The CDR3 loop reads CASSVTRQVRYTDTQYF. The CDR3 DNA follows: TGTGCCAGCAGCGTAACCCGACAGGTCCGATACACAGATACGCAGTATTTT.

This clonotype showed up many times. The V and J genes are TRBV20-1 and TRBJ2-4, with 11 positions matching TRBD2. CDR3 length equals 14 residues. Germline CDR1 DFQATT, CDR2 SNEGSKA (reference sequence). V was pared by 8 bases and J by 10 bases, with 13 bases of the junction left unmatched. The CDR3 DNA is TGCAGTACGACTAGCGGGGCGGCCCTTGAGATTCAGTACTTC. Translating it yields CSTTSGAALEIQYF.

V usage is TRBV5-1 and J usage is TRBJ2-1; D is unclear. The germline gives CDR1 SGHRS, CDR2 YFSETQ. V was trimmed by 0 bases and J by 1 base, leaving 11 bases between them. The CDR3 sequence is 16 residues long. The CDR3 spells CASSLAEVLSYNEQFF. DNA for the CDR3: TGCGCCAGCAGCTTGGCCGAAGTTCTGTCCTACAATGAGCAGTTCTTC. The variable domain in full, with the rest retrieved from reference TRBV5-1 and TRBJ2-1, is KAGVTQTPRYLIKTRGQQVTLSCSPISGHRSVSWYQQTPGQGLQFLFEYFSETQRNKGNFPGRFSGRQFSNSRSEMNVSTLELGDSALYLCASSLAEVLSYNEQFFGPGTRLTVL.